These 15 T cell receptor beta chains were sequenced from one sample in a study of PD-1 blockade in mismatch repair-deficient tumors. Data came from immunoSEQ multiplex PCR; TCRdb stores just in-frame clones and leaves some out. The data hold about 120,000 clones, with approximately 90% observed a single time. The sample here was peripheral blood, taken 44 weeks after starting pembrolizumab. Receptor source: an adult with mismatch repair-deficient cancer.

The V and J genes are TRBV29-1 and TRBJ1-2; 10 bases agree with TRBD1. Germline CDR1 and CDR2: SQVTM and ANQGSEA. Trimming at V came to 2 bases and at J to 5 bases, leaving 8 bases not matched to a gene. This CDR3 contains 15 residues. DNA of the CDR3: TGCAGCGTTGAAAGTGGGACAGGGGAGGTGTATGGCTACACCTTC. It codes for CSVESGTGEVYGYTF.

The rearrangement joins TRBV6-5 to TRBJ2-7; D uncertain. In germline, CDR1 is MNHEY, CDR2 SVGAGI. The V and J ends lost 2 bases and 6 bases respectively, with 8 bases between them. The CDR3 extends over 12 amino acids. In nucleotides, the CDR3 is TGTGCCAGCAGTTACAATACTGGCGAGCAGTACTTC. It is translated as CASSYNTGEQYF.

The table lists this clone with a few counts. The genes are TRBV13 and TRBJ2-1; D remains ambiguous. The CDR3 covers 12 residues. The ends were cut back, 1 base at V and 7 bases at J, with 5 bases in the middle. CDR1 and CDR2 from the germline V gene are PRHDT and FYEKMQ (reference sequence). CDR3 sequence reads: CASSLVCNEQFF. Here the CDR3 DNA reads TGTGCCAGCAGCTTAGTGTGTAATGAGCAGTTCTTC.

The V and J genes are TRBV18 and TRBJ2-1; D unclear. From germline, CDR1 is KGHSH and CDR2 LQKENI. The CDR3 sequence is 14 residues long. V lost 1 base, J lost 7 bases, and 11 bases lay in between. DNA for the CDR3: TGTGCCAGCTCACCACTTCAGGATTTGAATGAGCAGTTCTTC. Its translation is CASSPLQDLNEQFF.

The chain carries TRBV23-1 and TRBJ1-3; D is unclear. TRBV23-1 is filed as an ORF, its function uncertain. The CDR3 totals 21 residues. The germline V and J ends were trimmed by 0 bases and 3 bases, with 27 bases remaining between them. CDR3 protein: CASSQSNDGPPASGLGNTIYF. As DNA, the CDR3 is TGCGCCAGCAGTCAATCGAATGATGGACCCCCTGCCTCCGGTCTTGGAAACACCATATATTTT.

This clone was observed a handful of times. The rearrangement joins TRBV7-2 to TRBJ2-7; D unresolved. Germline assignment: CDR1 SGHTA and CDR2 FQGNSA. Trimming cost V 5 bases and J 5 bases, with 13 bases left between them. This CDR3 spans 13 amino acids. The CDR3 region is CASSMALVHEQYF. The CDR3 nucleotides are TGTGCCAGCAGCATGGCCCTAGTTCACGAGCAGTACTTC.

The V gene is TRBV4-3, the J gene TRBJ2-4; D is unresolved. This CDR3 comprises 14 residues. Germline-derived CDR1 and CDR2 are LGHNA and YSLEER. Trimming took off 0 bases at V and 9 bases at J, with 12 bases between the two ends. The CDR3 sequence is CASSQEVVGGIQYF. The CDR3 DNA is TGCGCCAGCAGCCAAGAAGTAGTAGGCGGCATTCAGTACTTC.

The V and J genes are TRBV21-1 and TRBJ2-7; the table gives TRBD2 as D, unverified against the DNA. TRBV21-1 is flagged as a pseudogene. The CDR3 is 17 amino acids. The CDR3 nucleotides read TGTGCCAGCAGCAAAGGTTTGATTAGGGCGGGCTCCTACGAGCAGTACTTC. It translates to CASSKGLIRAGSYEQYF.

The CDR3 DNA sequence: TGTGCCAGCAGCTCGAGGACTAGCGGGGGAGCCAAAAACATTCAGTACTTC. Its translation is CASSSRTSGGAKNIQYF. The V gene is TRBV7-9, the J gene TRBJ2-4; 13 bases are a match to TRBD2. The germline V gene has CDR1 SEHNR and CDR2 FQNEAQ (reference sequence). This CDR3 has 17 residues. Trimming removed 4 bases from V and 0 bases from J; junction bases left unmatched: 3.

This chain connects TRBV30 to TRBJ1-1; maybe TRBD1 (6 bases). CDR1 is GTSNPN, CDR2 SVGIG, per germline (reference sequence). The CDR3 loop spans 12 amino acids. The ends were cut back, 5 bases at V and 1 base at J, with 8 bases in the middle. CDR3 sequence (DNA): TGTGCCTGGGACAGGCAGAACACTGAAGCTTTCTTT. It is translated as CAWDRQNTEAFF.

This sequence joins TRBV5-1 and TRBJ2-3; 13 nucleotides line up with TRBD2. The germline V gene has CDR1 SGHRS and CDR2 YFSETQ. The V and J ends lost 0 bases and 5 bases, in that order; junction bases with no gene match: 3. This CDR3 spans 16 amino acids. CDR3: CASSLELAGGIDTQYF. CDR3 nucleotide sequence: TGCGCCAGCAGCTTGGAACTAGCGGGAGGGATAGATACGCAGTATTTT. The full variable domain, with the rest looked up from reference TRBV5-1 and TRBJ2-3, is KAGVTQTPRYLIKTRGQQVTLSCSPISGHRSVSWYQQTPGQGLQFLFEYFSETQRNKGNFPGRFSGRQFSNSRSEMNVSTLELGDSALYLCASSLELAGGIDTQYFGPGTRLTVL.

The chain is built from TRBV28 and TRBJ2-2; 8 nucleotides line up with TRBD2. Trimming took 3 bases from V and 5 from J; bases not matched to a gene: 8. CDR3 length equals 16 residues. The germline gives CDR1 MDHEN, CDR2 SYDVKM. The CDR3 DNA reads TGTGCCAGCAGTTTGCTAGCGGGCACTGGTACCGGGGAGCTGTTTTTT. It yields the protein CASSLLAGTGTGELFF.

The V gene is TRBV5-4, the J gene TRBJ1-6; D possibly corresponds to TRBD1 (5 bases). CDR1 and CDR2 from the germline V gene are SGHNT and YYREEE (reference sequence). The CDR3 is 15 amino acids. Trimming cost V 5 bases and J 8 bases, with 17 bases left between them. CDR3 nucleotide sequence: TGTGCCAGCAGGGGGGTGGGGGACTCGGATTCACCCCTCCACTTT. The encoded protein is CASRGVGDSDSPLHF. The full variable domain, in which reference TRBV5-4 and TRBJ1-6 provide the parts outside the CDR3, is ETGVTQSPTHLIKTRGQQVTLRCSSQSGHNTVSWYQQALGQGPQFIFQYYREEENGRGNFPPRFSGLQFPNYSSELNVNALELDDSALYLCASRGVGDSDSPLHFGNGTRLTVT.

This clone has more than one count but fewer than ten. The chain combines TRBV7-6 with TRBJ2-7; 11 bases map to TRBD2. V was clipped by 2 bases and J by 4 bases; unmatched bases: 1. CDR1 and CDR2 (germline): SGHVS, FNYEAQ. CDR3 length: 14 residues. The CDR3, as DNA: TGTGCCAGCAGCTTATTAGCGGGAGGGTACGAGCAGTACTTC. This sequence encodes CASSLLAGGYEQYF.

The V gene is TRBV6-5, the J gene TRBJ2-7; TRBD2 matches at 7 bases. With 3 bases clipped from V and 3 bases from J, the junction kept 11 bases outside the gene matches. The CDR3 spans 16 residues. Germline V gene data show CDR1 as MNHEY and CDR2 as SVGAGI. CDR3 DNA: TGTGCCAGCAGTTATTCCGGGACTACAACAATCTACGAGCAGTACTTC. This codes for CASSYSGTTTIYEQYF.